The rows below give T cell receptor beta chains drawn from one sample of a study of shared clonotypes between healthy human individuals. Data came from immunoSEQ multiplex PCR; TCRdb stores just in-frame clones and leaves some out. The profile shows fewer than 3 million clones, 85% to 95% of them singletons. Source material: naive CD4+ T cells from PBMCs. Receptors were obtained from a man younger than 35 in good health. Some clones in this sample may be carry-over from other donors' samples. Both conserved end residues are part of each CDR3. D genes are given only for firm matches. Only part of the rows carry a size: once, few, many, or a class if the clone is expanded.

v_call: TRBV29-1; j_call: TRBJ1-1; clone_size: NA; d_call: TRBD1; cdr3_aa: CSVVRDRVRQGRGGTEAFF; cdr3_nt: TGCAGCGTCGTCCGGGACAGGGTACGACAGGGTAGGGGTGGCACTGAAGCTTTCTTT
v_call: TRBV6-1; j_call: TRBJ1-5; clone_size: NA; d_call: NA; cdr3_aa: CASRVQTNQPQHF; cdr3_nt: TGTGCCAGCCGTGTACAGACTAATCAGCCCCAGCATTTT
v_call: TRBV4-1; j_call: TRBJ2-5; clone_size: NA; d_call: NA; cdr3_aa: CASSQVGSQETQYF; cdr3_nt: TGCGCCAGCAGCCAAGTTGGCAGTCAAGAGACCCAGTACTTC
v_call: TRBV7-9; j_call: TRBJ2-7; clone_size: NA; d_call: NA; cdr3_aa: CASSRRQGGAEQYF; cdr3_nt: TGTGCCAGCAGCAGACGACAGGGAGGGGCCGAGCAGTACTTC
v_call: TRBV29-1; j_call: TRBJ1-1; clone_size: NA; d_call: NA; cdr3_aa: CSVAGRTVPEAFF; cdr3_nt: TGCAGCGTTGCCGGGCGCACGGTTCCTGAAGCTTTCTTT
v_call: TRBV2; j_call: TRBJ1-4; clone_size: NA; d_call: NA; cdr3_aa: CASSKDSATNEKLFF; cdr3_nt: TGTGCCAGCAGTAAAGACAGCGCAACTAATGAAAAACTGTTTTTT
v_call: TRBV28; j_call: TRBJ1-2; clone_size: NA; d_call: NA; cdr3_aa: CASSSGIDRGYTF; cdr3_nt: TGTGCCAGCAGTTCGGGGATTGATCGTGGCTACACCTTC
v_call: TRBV2; j_call: TRBJ2-7; clone_size: NA; d_call: TRBD2; cdr3_aa: CASRKLAGASEQYF; cdr3_nt: TGTGCCAGCAGGAAACTAGCGGGAGCGTCCGAGCAGTACTTC
v_call: TRBV10-1; j_call: TRBJ2-5; clone_size: NA; d_call: NA; cdr3_aa: CASPREETQYF; cdr3_nt: TGCGCCAGCCCGCGGGAAGAGACCCAGTACTTC
v_call: TRBV23-1; j_call: TRBJ2-7; clone_size: NA; d_call: NA; cdr3_aa: CASSQSLIGAVTTYEQYF; cdr3_nt: TGCGCCAGCAGTCAATCGTTAATCGGCGCAGTCACAACCTACGAGCAGTACTTC
v_call: TRBV5-4; j_call: TRBJ2-2; clone_size: once; d_call: NA; cdr3_aa: CASSLNRNTGELFF; cdr3_nt: TGTGCCAGCAGCTTGAACAGAAACACCGGGGAGCTGTTTTTT
v_call: TRBV6-1; j_call: TRBJ2-1; clone_size: NA; d_call: TRBD2; cdr3_aa: CASSAKSSGVANEQFF; cdr3_nt: TGTGCCAGCAGTGCCAAGTCTAGCGGGGTGGCGAATGAGCAGTTCTTC
v_call: TRBV5-1; j_call: TRBJ2-7; clone_size: NA; d_call: NA; cdr3_aa: CASSLATPTYEQYF; cdr3_nt: TGCGCCAGCAGCTTGGCGACTCCTACCTACGAGCAGTACTTC
v_call: TRBV28; j_call: TRBJ2-1; clone_size: NA; d_call: TRBD2; cdr3_aa: CASSFSAGGQFF; cdr3_nt: TGTGCCAGCAGTTTTTCGGCGGGAGGGCAGTTCTTC
v_call: TRBV6-6; j_call: TRBJ1-1; clone_size: once; d_call: NA; cdr3_aa: CASSPQGTNTEAFF; cdr3_nt: TGTGCCAGCAGCCCCCAAGGGACGAACACTGAAGCTTTCTTT
v_call: TRBV6-5; j_call: TRBJ1-1; clone_size: NA; d_call: NA; cdr3_aa: CASSQQASGTEAFF; cdr3_nt: TGTGCCAGCAGTCAACAGGCGAGCGGGACTGAAGCTTTCTTT
v_call: TRBV28; j_call: TRBJ1-4; clone_size: NA; d_call: TRBD1; cdr3_aa: CASSLEGQGSKKLFF; cdr3_nt: TGTGCCAGCAGTTTAGAGGGACAGGGTTCGAAAAAACTGTTTTTT
v_call: TRBV5-1; j_call: TRBJ1-2; clone_size: NA; d_call: NA; cdr3_aa: CASSLGGGNYGYTF; cdr3_nt: TGCGCCAGCAGCTTAGGAGGGGGGAACTATGGCTACACCTTC
v_call: TRBV11-2; j_call: TRBJ2-1; clone_size: NA; d_call: TRBD2; cdr3_aa: CASSFTSGSDNEQFF; cdr3_nt: TGTGCCAGCAGCTTTACTAGCGGGAGTGACAATGAGCAGTTCTTC
v_call: TRBV29-1; j_call: TRBJ2-3; clone_size: NA; d_call: NA; cdr3_aa: CSARQQPSTDTQYF; cdr3_nt: TGCAGCGCCCGACAACAGCCTAGCACAGATACGCAGTATTTT
v_call: TRBV7-2; j_call: TRBJ2-1; clone_size: NA; d_call: TRBD2; cdr3_aa: CASSFYVLLAGDTEQFF; cdr3_nt: TGTGCCAGCAGCTTTTATGTGTTGCTAGCGGGAGACACTGAGCAGTTCTTC
v_call: TRBV28; j_call: TRBJ2-1; clone_size: NA; d_call: TRBD2; cdr3_aa: CASTTGLAGGNEQFF; cdr3_nt: TGTGCCAGCACCACGGGACTAGCGGGAGGGAATGAGCAGTTCTTC
v_call: TRBV5-1; j_call: TRBJ2-3; clone_size: NA; d_call: TRBD2; cdr3_aa: CASSLDRAGGVVGRRDTQYF; cdr3_nt: TGCGCCAGCAGCTTGGATAGAGCGGGAGGCGTCGTTGGGCGAAGGGATACGCAGTATTTT
v_call: TRBV28; j_call: TRBJ2-7; clone_size: NA; d_call: NA; cdr3_aa: CASSIPYTYEQYF; cdr3_nt: TGTGCCAGCAGTATACCCTACACCTACGAGCAGTACTTC
v_call: TRBV28; j_call: TRBJ2-7; clone_size: NA; d_call: NA; cdr3_aa: CASSFLGGVYEQYF; cdr3_nt: TGTGCCAGCAGTTTCCTAGGGGGGGTCTACGAGCAGTACTTC
v_call: TRBV5-5; j_call: TRBJ1-5; clone_size: NA; d_call: NA; cdr3_aa: CASSWRDRQPQHF; cdr3_nt: TGTGCCAGCAGCTGGCGGGACCGTCAGCCCCAGCATTTT
v_call: TRBV28; j_call: TRBJ1-2; clone_size: NA; d_call: NA; cdr3_aa: CASSKYGYTF; cdr3_nt: TGTGCCAGCAGCAAGTATGGCTACACCTTC
v_call: TRBV5-1; j_call: TRBJ1-4; clone_size: NA; d_call: NA; cdr3_aa: CASSLTATRKLFF; cdr3_nt: TGCGCCAGCAGCTTGACAGCAACTCGGAAACTGTTTTTT
v_call: TRBV4-2; j_call: TRBJ2-2; clone_size: NA; d_call: NA; cdr3_aa: CASKGRDINTGELFF; cdr3_nt: TGTGCCAGCAAGGGGAGGGACATCAACACCGGGGAGCTGTTTTTT
v_call: TRBV4-3; j_call: TRBJ2-3; clone_size: NA; d_call: NA; cdr3_aa: CASSLGGSTDTQYF; cdr3_nt: TGCGCCAGCAGCCTAGGGGGTAGCACAGATACGCAGTATTTT
v_call: TRBV6-5; j_call: TRBJ1-2; clone_size: NA; d_call: TRBD1; cdr3_aa: CASSYSGTGGSGYTF; cdr3_nt: TGTGCCAGCAGTTACTCCGGGACAGGGGGCTCGGGCTACACCTTC
v_call: TRBV5-8; j_call: TRBJ1-5; clone_size: NA; d_call: NA; cdr3_aa: CASSGGGGNQPQHF; cdr3_nt: TGTGCCAGCAGCGGAGGGGGGGGCAATCAGCCCCAGCATTTT
v_call: TRBV28; j_call: TRBJ2-5; clone_size: NA; d_call: NA; cdr3_aa: CALPLTGAGTQYF; cdr3_nt: TGTGCCCTACCCCTGACAGGCGCGGGGACCCAGTACTTC
v_call: TRBV6-5; j_call: TRBJ1-1; clone_size: NA; d_call: NA; cdr3_aa: CASKGRNTEAFF; cdr3_nt: TGTGCCAGCAAGGGGCGGAACACTGAAGCTTTCTTT
v_call: TRBV11-2; j_call: TRBJ1-1; clone_size: NA; d_call: NA; cdr3_aa: CASSPPGWRNTEAFF; cdr3_nt: TGTGCCAGCAGCCCCCCGGGGTGGAGGAACACTGAAGCTTTCTTT
v_call: TRBV7-9; j_call: TRBJ2-5; clone_size: NA; d_call: NA; cdr3_aa: CASSLDTNRVQETQYF; cdr3_nt: TGTGCCAGCAGCTTAGATACCAACAGGGTCCAAGAGACCCAGTACTTC
v_call: TRBV20-1; j_call: TRBJ1-1; clone_size: NA; d_call: NA; cdr3_aa: CSLGPAEAFF; cdr3_nt: TGCAGTTTGGGCCCGGCTGAAGCTTTCTTT
v_call: TRBV4-2; j_call: TRBJ1-5; clone_size: NA; d_call: TRBD1; cdr3_aa: CASSQAVQGAYQPQHF; cdr3_nt: TGTGCCAGCAGCCAAGCTGTCCAGGGGGCTTATCAGCCCCAGCATTTT
v_call: TRBV10-1; j_call: TRBJ2-7; clone_size: NA; d_call: NA; cdr3_aa: CASSEETGGREQYF; cdr3_nt: TGCGCCAGCAGTGAAGAGACGGGGGGCAGGGAGCAGTACTTC
v_call: TRBV6-6; j_call: TRBJ1-4; clone_size: NA; d_call: NA; cdr3_aa: CASSTGAQREKLFF; cdr3_nt: TGTGCCAGCAGTACCGGGGCTCAGCGGGAAAAACTGTTTTTT
v_call: TRBV5-7; j_call: TRBJ2-7; clone_size: NA; d_call: TRBD1; cdr3_aa: CASSWMGTGTPEQYF; cdr3_nt: TGTGCCAGCAGCTGGATGGGGACAGGGACCCCCGAGCAGTACTTC
v_call: TRBV11-2; j_call: TRBJ2-2; clone_size: once; d_call: NA; cdr3_aa: CASSRTEGPGELFF; cdr3_nt: TGTGCCAGCAGCCGGACAGAAGGTCCCGGGGAGCTGTTTTTT
v_call: TRBV28; j_call: TRBJ2-3; clone_size: NA; d_call: NA; cdr3_aa: CASSSGHLPVTDTQYF; cdr3_nt: TGTGCCAGCAGTTCCGGACATCTCCCTGTTACAGATACGCAGTATTTT
v_call: TRBV2; j_call: TRBJ2-1; clone_size: NA; d_call: NA; cdr3_aa: CASSLTSQDGEQFF; cdr3_nt: TGTGCCAGCAGCTTAACGAGTCAGGATGGTGAGCAGTTCTTC
v_call: TRBV21-1; j_call: TRBJ2-7; clone_size: NA; d_call: NA; cdr3_aa: CASRLQGGDF; cdr3_nt: TGTGCCAGCAGACTACAGGGAGGGGACTTC
v_call: TRBV9; j_call: TRBJ1-4; clone_size: NA; d_call: NA; cdr3_aa: CASSAEVQGRELFF; cdr3_nt: TGTGCCAGCAGCGCTGAAGTCCAGGGGAGGGAACTGTTTTTT
v_call: TRBV6-1; j_call: TRBJ2-7; clone_size: NA; d_call: TRBD2; cdr3_aa: CASSARLAGGYEQYF; cdr3_nt: TGTGCCAGCAGCGCTCGACTAGCGGGAGGGTACGAGCAGTACTTC
v_call: TRBV4-2; j_call: TRBJ2-5; clone_size: NA; d_call: TRBD1; cdr3_aa: CASSLGDSQETQYF; cdr3_nt: TGTGCCAGCAGCTTAGGGGACAGCCAAGAGACCCAGTACTTC
v_call: TRBV5-6; j_call: TRBJ1-2; clone_size: once; d_call: NA; cdr3_aa: CASSFGRNYGYTF; cdr3_nt: TGTGCCAGCAGCTTTGGCAGGAACTATGGCTACACCTTC
v_call: TRBV9; j_call: TRBJ1-5; clone_size: NA; d_call: NA; cdr3_aa: CASSVDVDQPQHF; cdr3_nt: TGTGCCAGCAGCGTAGACGTCGACCAGCCCCAGCATTTT
v_call: TRBV27; j_call: TRBJ2-1; clone_size: NA; d_call: TRBD2; cdr3_aa: CASSLLSGRAGNEQFF; cdr3_nt: TGTGCCAGCAGTTTATTGAGCGGGAGGGCCGGGAATGAGCAGTTCTTC
v_call: TRBV25-1; j_call: TRBJ2-1; clone_size: once; d_call: TRBD1; cdr3_aa: CASSGQTRDSEQFF; cdr3_nt: TGTGCCAGCAGTGGCCAAACTCGGGACAGCGAGCAGTTCTTC
v_call: TRBV7-8; j_call: TRBJ1-5; clone_size: NA; d_call: NA; cdr3_aa: CASSPTLGTGSGQPQHF; cdr3_nt: TGTGCCAGCAGTCCTACATTGGGCACAGGGTCAGGGCAGCCCCAGCATTTT
v_call: TRBV29-1; j_call: TRBJ2-3; clone_size: NA; d_call: NA; cdr3_aa: CSVVDPTDTQYF; cdr3_nt: TGCAGCGTCGTGGACCCCACAGATACGCAGTATTTT
v_call: TRBV11-2; j_call: TRBJ2-3; clone_size: NA; d_call: NA; cdr3_aa: CASSLLITDTQYF; cdr3_nt: TGTGCCAGCAGCTTACTTATCACAGATACGCAGTATTTT
v_call: TRBV5-1; j_call: TRBJ2-1; clone_size: NA; d_call: TRBD1; cdr3_aa: CASSLVPGQGDQFF; cdr3_nt: TGCGCCAGCAGCTTGGTACCGGGACAGGGGGACCAGTTCTTC
v_call: TRBV12-2; j_call: TRBJ1-2; clone_size: NA; d_call: NA; cdr3_aa: CASRATGTGGGYTF; cdr3_nt: TGTGCAAGTCGCGCGACCGGGACAGGGGGTGGCTACACCTTC
v_call: TRBV5-6; j_call: TRBJ2-1; clone_size: NA; d_call: TRBD1; cdr3_aa: CASRHDRAPYNEQFF; cdr3_nt: TGTGCCAGCAGACATGACAGGGCCCCCTACAATGAGCAGTTCTTC
v_call: TRBV19; j_call: TRBJ2-5; clone_size: NA; d_call: NA; cdr3_aa: CASSNSETQYF; cdr3_nt: TGTGCCAGTAGTAATAGTGAGACCCAGTACTTC